This T cell receptor (beta chain) was captured in a study of shared clonotypes between healthy human individuals. As to this clone: Its antigen is currently unknown.

The CDR3 is 16 residues long. The ends lost 2 bases at V and 2 bases at J; junction bases unmatched: 6. The germline V gene has CDR1 SGDLS and CDR2 YYNGEE. Generated by immunoSEQ multiplex PCR, the TCRdb table keeps only in-frame clones and is missing some. The table lists 650,000 to 800,000 clones, around 90% of them singletons, with 24% in the top ten. Whole-study results and caveats: The sharing of 5% to 6.5% of naive CD4 clonotypes was seen across a handful of donors. In having few donors, the study represented limited genetic and exposure-history diversity. Estimated richness was generally greater in naive than memory subsets.

Positive CCR7 selection of CD45RO-negative cells yielded the naive CD8 cells, and terminally differentiated effector memory CD45RA+ cells were excluded. All the donors were Caucasian adults who lived in Nashville, Tennessee. V and J are TRBV9 and TRBJ2-3; 9 bases fit TRBD1. Input material: naive CD8+ T cells sorted from blood. The source is a man aged 30 to 45 in good health. The CDR3 nucleotides read TGTGCCAGCAGCGTGGAAGACAGGGGGATCACAGATACGCAGTATTTT. Encoded protein: CASSVEDRGITDTQYF.